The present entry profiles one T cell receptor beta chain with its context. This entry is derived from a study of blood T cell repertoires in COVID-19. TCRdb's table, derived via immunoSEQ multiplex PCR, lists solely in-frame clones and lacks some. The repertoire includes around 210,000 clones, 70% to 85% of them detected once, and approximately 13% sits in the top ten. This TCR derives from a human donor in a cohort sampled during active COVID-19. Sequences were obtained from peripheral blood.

CDR3 region: CASSARTGGLSEKLFF. CDR3 coding DNA: TGTGCCAGCAGTGCGCGGACAGGGGGGCTTAGTGAAAAACTGTTTTTT. This rearrangement joins TRBV28 to TRBJ1-4; TRBD1 aligns across 10 bases. The CDR3 runs 16 residues. Germline V lookup: CDR1 MDHEN, CDR2 SYDVKM. V shed 5 bases, J shed 7 bases, and the junction held 10 bases outside the gene matches. The full variable domain, in which reference TRBV28 and TRBJ1-4 provide the parts outside the CDR3, is DVKVTQSSRYLVKRTGEKVFLECVQDMDHENMFWYRQDPGLGLRLIYFSYDVKMKEKGDIPEGYSVSREKKERFSLILESASTNQTSMYLCASSARTGGLSEKLFFGSGTQLSVL.